Below are 2 T cell receptor beta chains sequenced from a single sample in a study of blood T cell repertoires in COVID-19. Clones were sequenced by immunoSEQ multiplex PCR, and TCRdb holds only the in-frame ones, with some missing. The table records around 200,000 clones, about 90% of them present only once. The material sequenced was peripheral blood. Receptors were obtained from a man between 40 and 49 years old with active or convalescent COVID-19.

In its sample, this clone was seen a few times. V gene TRBV9 combines with J gene TRBJ2-1, with TRBD1 matching 7 bases. The trim removed 4 bases at V and 9 bases at J, leaving 4 bases unmatched. This CDR3 is 12 amino acids long. The V gene's germline CDR1 is SGDLS and CDR2 YYNGEE. CDR3 loop: CASSFGQVEQFF. The CDR3 nucleotides are TGTGCCAGCAGCTTCGGACAGGTTGAGCAGTTCTTC.

There are a few counts of this clone. This chain links TRBV25-1 with TRBJ2-1; D gene uncertain. The germline CDR1 and CDR2 sequences are MGHDK and SYGVNS. This CDR3 has 11 amino acids. The V and J ends lost 6 bases and 4 bases respectively, with 4 bases between them. CDR3 nucleotides: TGTGCCAGCAGGTCGTACAATGAGCAGTTCTTC. Translating it yields CASRSYNEQFF.